This record looks at one T cell receptor (beta chain) sequence and its context. The authors' processing: Amplifying reference gene primers gave estimates of nucleated cell counts. The repertoire was sequenced with immunoSEQ multiplex PCR; TCRdb's copy has only in-frame clones and lacks some. The DNA was the basis for D and trimming; V, J and clone size are from that table. The table includes 250,000 to 300,000 clones, approximately 82% detected once. V trimming: 6 bases; J trimming: 5 bases; junction bases outside the gene matches: 10. The CDR3 consists of 16 residues. In germline, CDR1 is SGHRS, CDR2 YFSETQ. The sample originates from a study of blood T cell repertoires in COVID-19. At the level of the study: Sample material is recorded as cDNA or gDNA derived from T cells, B-cell-depleted T cells, or PBMCs.

This chain joins TRBV5-1 and TRBJ2-5; TRBD2 matches 13 bases. This TCR came from an elderly man with acute or convalescent COVID-19. Sequenced input: peripheral blood. CDR3 in amino acids: CASTRGLAGVVETQYF. The CDR3 bases are TGCGCCAGCACCAGAGGACTAGCGGGAGTTGTTGAGACCCAGTACTTC.